These 29 T cell receptor beta chains originate from one sample sequenced in a study of blood T cell repertoires in COVID-19. Clones were sequenced by immunoSEQ multiplex PCR, and TCRdb holds only the in-frame ones, with some missing. The sample lists 150,000 to 200,000 clones, about nine tenths occurring once. Sequencing used peripheral blood. The receptors here all came from a man aged 18 to 29 with acute or convalescent COVID-19.

V gene TRBV24-1 combines with J gene TRBJ2-3; 10 bases match TRBD1. J was trimmed by 3 bases and V by 6 bases; bases with no gene match: 5. Germline lookup yields CDR1 KGHDR and CDR2 SFDVKD. This CDR3 has 15 residues. Here the CDR3 reads CATSIRDRGTDTQYF. CDR3 coding DNA: TGTGCCACCAGTATCCGGGACAGGGGAACAGATACGCAGTATTTT.

The V call is TRBV14, the J call TRBJ2-3; TRBD2 might be the D (6 bases). The CDR3 has 14 amino acids. Germline CDR1 reads SGHDN; CDR2 reads FVKESK. Trimming removed 4 bases from V and 1 base from J, with 9 bases in between. The chain's CDR3 is CASSPRRGTDTQYF. CDR3 sequence (DNA): TGTGCCAGCAGCCCGAGGAGGGGCACAGATACGCAGTATTTT.

The rearrangement uses TRBV12-3 or TRBV12-4 and TRBJ1-2, with a possible D match to TRBD1 (6 bases). The CDR3 contains 13 residues. Trimming took 6 bases from V and 6 from J, leaving 14 bases between them. CDR3 region: CASRSTGYNGYTF. The CDR3 DNA reads as TGTGCCAGCAGGTCTACAGGGTATAATGGCTACACCTTC.

The chain recombines TRBV27 with TRBJ1-2, with a possible D match to TRBD1 (6 bases). Trimming took 4 bases from V and 3 from J, leaving 12 bases between them. The CDR3 is 14 residues long. CDR1 MNHEY and CDR2 SMNVEV come from the germline V gene (reference sequence). CDR3 DNA: TGTGCCAGCAGTTACGGGGGGCGGGACTATGGCTACACCTTC. Translating gives CASSYGGRDYGYTF.

J is TRBJ2-5 and V is TRBV6-1; 8 bases are shared with TRBD2. J lost 2 bases, V lost 0 bases, and 11 bases had no gene match. The germline CDR1 and CDR2 sequences are MNHNS and SASEGT. This CDR3 region has 18 residues. The CDR3 sequence: CASSEAKGVAGLQETQYF. DNA of the CDR3: TGTGCCAGCAGTGAAGCGAAAGGCGTAGCGGGGTTACAAGAGACCCAGTACTTC.

The chain combines TRBV7-2 with TRBJ1-5, with 7 bases matching TRBD1. Looked up from germline, CDR1 is SGHTA and CDR2 is FQGNSA. The CDR3 contains 14 residues. Trimming took 5 bases from V and 7 from J; bases not matched to a gene: 8. In DNA form, the CDR3 reads TGTGCCAGCAGCAATAGACAGGGTTTCCAGCCCCAGCATTTT. This encodes CASSNRQGFQPQHF.

The rearrangement uses TRBV19 and TRBJ2-4; 11 nucleotides match TRBD2. Trimming took 7 bases from V and 9 from J; bases not matched to a gene: 8. The CDR3 covers 14 residues. Germline V CDR1 and CDR2: LNHDA, SQIVND (reference sequence). CDR3 in DNA: TGTGCCAGTATCAATAGCGGGAGGGGTTCCATTCAGTACTTC. Translated: CASINSGRGSIQYF.

V and J are TRBV3-1 (or the pseudogene TRBV3-2) and TRBJ1-1; TRBD1 agrees at 11 bases. Germline values: CDR1 LGHDT, CDR2 YNNKEL (reference sequence). With V trimmed by 3 bases and J by 3 bases, 6 bases remained unmatched. The CDR3 loop spans 16 amino acids. CDR3 loop: CASSHEGQGGDTEAFF. CDR3 sequence (DNA): TGTGCCAGCAGCCATGAGGGACAGGGGGGAGACACTGAAGCTTTCTTT.

This clone was detected only a few times. The chain joins TRBV9 to TRBJ1-1; weak D call: TRBD1 (5 bases). V lost 0 bases, J lost 1 base, and 7 bases lay in between. Per germline, CDR1 SGDLS and CDR2 YYNGEE. This CDR3 has 14 amino acids. DNA for the CDR3: TGTGCCAGCAGCGTAGAGACAGAGAACACTGAAGCTTTCTTT. Its protein product is CASSVETENTEAFF.

The chain uses TRBV7-9 and TRBJ2-3; D is undetermined. V shed 4 bases and J shed 1 base, with 6 bases lying between them. The CDR3 contains 13 residues. The germline V gene has CDR1 SEHNR and CDR2 FQNEAQ (reference sequence). The CDR3 DNA is TGTGCCAGCAGCTCCCCCGGCACAGATACGCAGTATTTT. Its translation is CASSSPGTDTQYF.

The rearrangement uses TRBV27 and TRBJ2-7; a possible D gene is TRBD2 (6 bases). Germline-derived CDR1 and CDR2 are MNHEY and SMNVEV (reference sequence). This CDR3 is built from 15 residues. Trimming pared 0 bases from V and 4 bases from J, leaving 13 bases between. The CDR3 protein is CASSLSGGFQYEQYF. For the CDR3, the DNA is TGTGCCAGCAGTTTATCGGGGGGTTTCCAATACGAGCAGTACTTC.

The rearrangement links TRBV30 to TRBJ2-5, with 7 bases identical to TRBD1. The J segment lost 2 bases and the V segment lost 7 bases, leaving 1 base of the junction unmatched. CDR3 size: 11 residues. Germline CDR1 reads GTSNPN; CDR2 reads SVGIG (reference sequence). The CDR3 protein is CALQGQETQYF. The CDR3 nucleotides are TGTGCCTTACAGGGGCAAGAGACCCAGTACTTC.

The V gene is TRBV7-9, the J gene TRBJ1-5; no reliable D call. In germline, CDR1 is SEHNR, CDR2 FQNEAQ (reference sequence). Trimming stripped 1 base from V and 6 bases from J, with 16 bases between. This CDR3 is 16 amino acids long. The CDR3 sequence is CASSLDGAALGQPQHF. DNA for the CDR3: TGTGCCAGCAGCTTAGATGGTGCGGCCTTAGGTCAGCCCCAGCATTTT.

This chain joins TRBV9 and TRBJ2-1; D is uncertain. Per germline, CDR1 SGDLS and CDR2 YYNGEE. This CDR3 region has 14 residues. Trimming shortened V by 3 bases and J by 6 bases, and 13 bases separated the two germline ends. This chain's CDR3 is CASSATSNLNEQFF. The CDR3 DNA sequence: TGTGCCAGCAGCGCAACGAGTAATCTCAATGAGCAGTTCTTC.

The chain recombines TRBV27 with TRBJ2-7; tentatively, D is TRBD2 (6 bases). The germline V gene encodes CDR1 MNHEY and CDR2 SMNVEV (reference sequence). The V and J ends lost 3 bases and 3 bases respectively, with 12 bases between them. This CDR3 region has 14 residues. For the CDR3, the DNA is TGTGCCAGCAGTTTGCGGCGGGGCTTCTACGAGCAGTACTTC. Protein sequence: CASSLRRGFYEQYF.

This chain connects TRBV6-5 to TRBJ2-1; 8 positions match TRBD1. The CDR3 contains 15 residues. Germline V CDR1 and CDR2: MNHEY, SVGAGI. V dropped 6 bases and J dropped 7; count of bases not matched to a gene: 11. Here the CDR3 DNA reads TGTGCCAGCAGCACCCTCGGGACAGGCTTGAATGAGCAGTTCTTC. It specifies CASSTLGTGLNEQFF.

This chain links TRBV30 with TRBJ1-6, with TRBD1 identical over 11 bases. The germline V gene has CDR1 GTSNPN and CDR2 SVGIG (reference sequence). Trimming cost V 3 bases and J 5 bases; bases outside gene matches: 6. CDR3 length equals 16 residues. The CDR3 protein is CAWRGQGGWDNSPLHF. The CDR3, as DNA: TGTGCCTGGAGGGGACAGGGGGGTTGGGATAATTCACCCCTCCACTTT. Filled out from reference TRBV30 and TRBJ1-6, the complete variable domain reads SQTIHQWPATLVQPVGSPLSLECTVEGTSNPNLYWYRQAAGRGLQLLFYSVGIGQISSEVPQNLSASRPQDRQFILSSKKLLLSDSGFYLCAWRGQGGWDNSPLHFGNGTRLTVT.

The V call is TRBV5-6, the J call TRBJ1-3, with D perhaps matching TRBD1 (5 bases). This CDR3 spans 16 amino acids. Germline CDR1 SGHDT, CDR2 YYEEEE. Trimming stripped 0 bases from V and 1 base from J, with 11 bases between. Here the CDR3 DNA reads TGTGCCAGCAGCTTGGGAGTACAGGCATCTGGAAACACCATATATTTT. It translates to CASSLGVQASGNTIYF.

The genes are TRBV5-6 and TRBJ2-1; 8 bases line up with TRBD2. The CDR3 runs 16 residues. J lost 4 bases, V lost 0 bases, and 6 bases had no gene match. CDR1 and CDR2 (germline): SGHDT, YYEEEE. The CDR3 loop reads CASSLVVPGGYNEQFF. DNA of the CDR3: TGTGCCAGCAGCTTGGTTGTGCCGGGAGGGTACAATGAGCAGTTCTTC. Full variable domain (remainder filled in from reference TRBV5-6 and TRBJ2-1): DAGVTQSPTHLIKTRGQQVTLRCSPKSGHDTVSWYQQALGQGPQFIFQYYEEEERQRGNFPDRFSGHQFPNYSSELNVNALLLGDSALYLCASSLVVPGGYNEQFFGPGTRLTVL.

Here the CDR3 DNA reads TGTGCCACCAGTGATTCCTCGAGGGACAGGGAAGGAAAACTGTTTTTT. This translates into CATSDSSRDREGKLFF. V gene TRBV24-1 combines with J gene TRBJ1-4, with 9 bases identical to TRBD1. CDR1 and CDR2 (germline): KGHDR, SFDVKD. The CDR3 totals 16 residues. V was clipped by 2 bases and J by 10 bases; unmatched bases: 10.

The rearrangement uses TRBV7-2 and TRBJ2-1; 7 positions match TRBD2. CDR3 length: 15 residues. Germline V gene data show CDR1 as SGHTA and CDR2 as FQGNSA. V trimming: 0 bases; J trimming: 2 bases; junction bases outside the gene matches: 1. The CDR3 here is CASSLAGGTYNEQFF. CDR3 sequence (DNA): TGTGCCAGCAGCTTAGCGGGAGGGACCTACAATGAGCAGTTCTTC.

The V call is TRBV5-4, the J call TRBJ1-1; tentatively, D is TRBD1 (6 bases). Germline V gene sequence: CDR1 SGHNT, CDR2 YYREEE (reference sequence). V lost 6 bases and J lost 1, with 16 bases in between. The CDR3 runs 15 residues. The CDR3 DNA follows: TGTGCCAGCAACCCGGGACAAATAGGGAACACTGAAGCTTTCTTT. This encodes CASNPGQIGNTEAFF.

This chain links TRBV9 with TRBJ2-3, with TRBD2 matching over 14 bases. The germline V gene has CDR1 SGDLS and CDR2 YYNGEE. V shed 4 bases, J shed 6 bases, and the junction held 7 bases outside the gene matches. The CDR3 has 16 residues. Here the CDR3 DNA reads TGTGCCAGCAGCCGGACTAGCGGGGGGTTTCTTGATACGCAGTATTTT. Translating gives CASSRTSGGFLDTQYF.

The J gene is TRBJ2-1, the V gene TRBV29-1; D is possibly TRBD1 (6 bases). The CDR3 spans 15 residues. Between the trimmed V and J ends, which lost 7 bases and 2 bases, there was a span of 18 bases. Germline CDR1 reads SQVTM; CDR2 reads ANQGSEA. This CDR3 reads CSGNKDSLTYNEQFF. The CDR3 region has the DNA TGCAGCGGGAACAAGGACAGCCTAACCTACAATGAGCAGTTCTTC.

There are a few counts of this clone. This chain uses TRBV4-2 with TRBJ2-3; D may be TRBD1 (5 bases). The length of the CDR3 is 14 residues. Germline assignment: CDR1 LGHNA and CDR2 YNFKEQ. Trimming took off 1 base at V and 0 bases at J, with 5 bases between the two ends. The CDR3, as DNA: TGTGCCAGCAGCCAAGGACAGAGCACAGATACGCAGTATTTT. This translates into CASSQGQSTDTQYF.

The V and J genes are TRBV2 and TRBJ1-3; TRBD1 is a possible D gene (5 bases). Trimming took 8 bases from V and 0 from J, leaving 8 bases between them. The CDR3 has 13 residues. The germline gives CDR1 SNHLY, CDR2 FYNNEI. This chain's CDR3 is CASGGGSGNTIYF. Here the CDR3 DNA reads TGTGCCAGCGGGGGAGGCTCTGGAAACACCATATATTTT.

The rearrangement links TRBV7-6 to TRBJ2-7; 7 bases agree with TRBD2. With V trimmed by 5 bases and J by 7 bases, 14 bases remained unmatched. The germline V gene has CDR1 SGHVS and CDR2 FNYEAQ. The CDR3 covers 15 residues. The CDR3 here is CASSLLTSGTGEQYF. CDR3 nucleotides: TGTGCCAGCAGCCTCCTCACGAGCGGGACTGGGGAGCAGTACTTC.

The J gene is TRBJ1-2, the V gene TRBV6-8; TRBD1 agrees at 10 bases. The CDR3 runs to 17 residues. Germline values: CDR1 MNHGY, CDR2 SAAAGT. V shed 6 bases, J shed 1 base, and the junction held 11 bases outside the gene matches. The CDR3 protein is CASSLTGGHHCNYGYTF. CDR3 bases: TGTGCCAGCAGCTTGACAGGGGGCCATCACTGTAACTATGGCTACACCTTC.

The rearrangement links TRBV10-2 to TRBJ2-5; D is ambiguous. CDR3 length equals 12 residues. Germline V gene data show CDR1 as WSHSY and CDR2 as SAAADI. The V and J ends lost 8 bases and 1 base respectively, with 8 bases between them. The CDR3 DNA sequence: TGCGCCAGCGCTAAGCCCCAAGAGACCCAGTACTTC. Its translation: CASAKPQETQYF.